This paragraph covers one TCR beta chain sequence. Antigen: not known. Compared with germline, one end of the junction differs, possibly owing to a read error. The length of the CDR3 is 15 residues. CDR1 SGHTA and CDR2 FQGNSA come from the germline V gene. This specimen belongs to a study of blood T cells in healthy people across ages. Alongside a J-beta primer mix, a sample-barcoded 5' primer served in a second PCR lasting roughly 6 to 11 cycles. TCRdb analysed the 5' RACE reads with MiXCR anew, one entry per CDR3 protein. The data contain approximately 810,000 distinct CDR3 sequences, more than 25% of them singletons. General study results and limits: A roughly linear fall in TCR beta diversity per million T cells was seen with increasing age.

Sequences were obtained from blood. This chain uses TRBV7-2 with TRBJ2-1, with TRBD2 identical over 9 bases. This clonotype was sampled from a woman at least 80 years old in good health. CDR3 loop: CASSLEAGGYNGQFF. DNA for the CDR3: TGTGCCAGCAGCTTAGAAGCGGGGGGCTACAATGGGCAGTTCTTC. Supplemented by reference TRBV7-2 and TRBJ2-1, the full variable domain reads GAGVSQSPSNKVTEKGKDVELRCDPISGHTALYWYRQSLGQGLEFLIYFQGNSAPDKSGLPSDRFSAERTGGSVSTLTIQRTQQEDSAVYLCASSLEAGGYNGQFFGPGTRLTVL.